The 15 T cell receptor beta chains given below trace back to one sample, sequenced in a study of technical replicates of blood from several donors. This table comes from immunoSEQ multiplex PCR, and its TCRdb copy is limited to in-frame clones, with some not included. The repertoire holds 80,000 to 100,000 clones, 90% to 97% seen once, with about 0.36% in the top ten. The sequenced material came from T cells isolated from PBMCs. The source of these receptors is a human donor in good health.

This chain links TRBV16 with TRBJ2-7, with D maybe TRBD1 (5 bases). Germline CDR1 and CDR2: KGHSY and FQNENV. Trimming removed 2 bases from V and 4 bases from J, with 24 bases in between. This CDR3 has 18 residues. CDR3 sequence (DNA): TGTGCCAGCAGCCAAGTATTGAAAGACAGTCATCTTCATTACGAGCAGTACTTC. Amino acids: CASSQVLKDSHLHYEQYF.

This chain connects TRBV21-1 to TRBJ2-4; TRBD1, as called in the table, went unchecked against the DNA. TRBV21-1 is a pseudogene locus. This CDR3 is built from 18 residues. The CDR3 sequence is CASSKALDSLDRMNIQYF. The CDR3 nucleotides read TGTGCCAGCAGCAAAGCGCTGGACAGTTTAGATAGAATGAACATTCAGTACTTC.

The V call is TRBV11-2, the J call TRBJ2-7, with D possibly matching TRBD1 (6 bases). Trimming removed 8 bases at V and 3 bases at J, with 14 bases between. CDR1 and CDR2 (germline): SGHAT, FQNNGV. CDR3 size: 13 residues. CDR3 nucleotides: TGTGCCAGCGGTGGACAGAATCACTACGAGCAGTACTTC. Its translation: CASGGQNHYEQYF.

The CDR3 DNA reads TGCGCCAGCATGGAGGGGGCGCGTGGAAACACCATATATTTT. As protein: CASMEGARGNTIYF. The rearrangement uses TRBV5-1 and TRBJ1-3; 7 nucleotides agree with TRBD1. The trim removed 6 bases at V and 3 bases at J, leaving 6 bases unmatched. The length of the CDR3 is 14 residues. Looked up from germline, CDR1 is SGHRS and CDR2 is YFSETQ. The full variable domain, in which reference TRBV5-1 and TRBJ1-3 provide the parts outside the CDR3, is KAGVTQTPRYLIKTRGQQVTLSCSPISGHRSVSWYQQTPGQGLQFLFEYFSETQRNKGNFPGRFSGRQFSNSRSEMNVSTLELGDSALYLCASMEGARGNTIYFGEGSWLTVV.

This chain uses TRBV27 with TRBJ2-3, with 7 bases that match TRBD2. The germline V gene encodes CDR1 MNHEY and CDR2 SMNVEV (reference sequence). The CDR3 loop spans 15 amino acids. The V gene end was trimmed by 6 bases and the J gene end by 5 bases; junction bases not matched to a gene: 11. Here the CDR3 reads CASRGGDYIGDTQYF. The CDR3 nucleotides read TGTGCCAGCAGAGGTGGGGACTATATTGGAGATACGCAGTATTTT.

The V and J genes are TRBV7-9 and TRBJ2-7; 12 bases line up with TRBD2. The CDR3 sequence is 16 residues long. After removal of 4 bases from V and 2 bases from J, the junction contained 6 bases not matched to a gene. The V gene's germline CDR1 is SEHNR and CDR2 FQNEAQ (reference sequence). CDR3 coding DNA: TGTGCCAGCAGCTGGACTAGCGGGACGTCTCCCTACGAGCAGTACTTC. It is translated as CASSWTSGTSPYEQYF.

CDR3 in DNA: TGTGCCAGCAGTGACAACAGGGCAGGCTATGGCTACACCTTC. Amino acids: CASSDNRAGYGYTF. J is TRBJ1-2 and V is TRBV6-1, with a possible D match to TRBD1 (6 bases). The CDR3 spans 14 residues. Germline lookup yields CDR1 MNHNS and CDR2 SASEGT. V was clipped by 3 bases and J by 4 bases, with 12 bases between them.

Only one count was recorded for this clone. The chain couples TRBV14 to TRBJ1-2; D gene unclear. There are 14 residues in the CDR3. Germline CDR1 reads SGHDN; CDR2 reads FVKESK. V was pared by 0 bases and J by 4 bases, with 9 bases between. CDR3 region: CASSQELWAYGYTF. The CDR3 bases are TGTGCCAGCAGCCAAGAGCTCTGGGCCTATGGCTACACCTTC.

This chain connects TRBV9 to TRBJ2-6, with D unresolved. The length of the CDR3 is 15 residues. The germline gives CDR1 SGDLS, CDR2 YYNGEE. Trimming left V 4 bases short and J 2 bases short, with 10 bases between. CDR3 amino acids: CASSSKLTGANVLTF. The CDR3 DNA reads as TGTGCCAGCAGCTCCAAACTGACTGGGGCCAACGTCCTGACTTTC.

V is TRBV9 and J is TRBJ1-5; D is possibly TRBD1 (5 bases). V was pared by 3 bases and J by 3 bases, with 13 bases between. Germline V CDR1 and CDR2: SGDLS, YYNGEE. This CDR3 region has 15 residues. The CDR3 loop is CASSAQGNDNQPQHF. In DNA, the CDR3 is TGTGCCAGCAGCGCTCAGGGTAATGACAATCAGCCCCAGCATTTT. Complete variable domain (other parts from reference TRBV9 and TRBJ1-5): DSGVTQTPKHLITATGQRVTLRCSPRSGDLSVYWYQQSLDQGLQFLIQYYNGEERAKGNILERFSAQQFPDLHSELNLSSLELGDSALYFCASSAQGNDNQPQHFGDGTRLSIL.

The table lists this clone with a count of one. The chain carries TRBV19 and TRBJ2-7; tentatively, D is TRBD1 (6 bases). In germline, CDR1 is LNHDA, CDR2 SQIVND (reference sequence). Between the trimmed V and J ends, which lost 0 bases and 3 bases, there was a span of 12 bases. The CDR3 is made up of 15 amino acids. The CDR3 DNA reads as TGTGCCAGTAGTATAGATGGTACAGGGCTCTACGAGCAGTACTTC. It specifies CASSIDGTGLYEQYF.

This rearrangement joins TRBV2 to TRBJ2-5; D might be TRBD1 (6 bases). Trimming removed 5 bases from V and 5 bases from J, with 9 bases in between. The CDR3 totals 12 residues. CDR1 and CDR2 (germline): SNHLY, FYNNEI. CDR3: CASSRTDETQYF. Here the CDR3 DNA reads TGTGCCAGCAGTAGGACAGACGAGACCCAGTACTTC. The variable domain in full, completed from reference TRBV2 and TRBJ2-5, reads EPEVTQTPSHQVTQMGQEVILRCVPISNHLYFYWYRQILGQKVEFLVSFYNNEISEKSEIFDDQFSVERPDGSNFTLKIRSTKLEDSAMYFCASSRTDETQYFGPGTRLLVL.

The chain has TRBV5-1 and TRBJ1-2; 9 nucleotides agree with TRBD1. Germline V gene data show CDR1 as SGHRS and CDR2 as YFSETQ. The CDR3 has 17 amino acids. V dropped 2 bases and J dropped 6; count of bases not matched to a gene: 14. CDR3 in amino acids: CASSFLGQGAALHGYTF. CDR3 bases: TGCGCCAGCAGCTTCTTGGGACAGGGAGCCGCCTTACATGGCTACACCTTC.

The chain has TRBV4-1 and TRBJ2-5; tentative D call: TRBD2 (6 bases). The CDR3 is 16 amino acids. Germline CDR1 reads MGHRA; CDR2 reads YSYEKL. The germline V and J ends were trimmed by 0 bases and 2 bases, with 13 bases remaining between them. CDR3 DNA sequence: TGCGCCAGCAGCCAAGACTGGTCAGGGACTCAAGAGACCCAGTACTTC. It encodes CASSQDWSGTQETQYF.

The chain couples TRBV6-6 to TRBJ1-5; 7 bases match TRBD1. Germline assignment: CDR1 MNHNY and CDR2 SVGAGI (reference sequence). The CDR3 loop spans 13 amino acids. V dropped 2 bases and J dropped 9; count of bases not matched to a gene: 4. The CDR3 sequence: CASSYPQGGPQHF. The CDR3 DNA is TGTGCCAGCAGTTACCCCCAGGGGGGGCCCCAGCATTTT.